Presented here are 11 T cell receptor beta chains from one specimen sequenced in a study of blood T cell repertoires in COVID-19 (dated by TCRdb to about 2020). Library creation used the immunoSEQ multiplex PCR assay. Sourced from immuneACCESS, this table was stored by TCRdb with only in-frame sequences that have V and J called. A share of the clones is absent; for the studies checked, an unresolved V gene accounts for under half, and the remainder has no known explanation. This sample gives about 200,000 clones in total; 80% to 90% of them show up just once. Of the sample, around 1.4% falls within the top ten clones. The sample taken for sequencing was peripheral blood. The receptor source for this set is a man in his late teens or twenties with active or convalescent COVID-19.

The chain links TRBV18 to TRBJ1-5; D remains unclear. CDR1 and CDR2 (germline): KGHSH, LQKENI. This CDR3 has 13 residues. V was shortened by 5 bases and J by 5 bases, with 10 bases between the two germline ends. CDR3 nucleotide sequence: TGTGCCAGCTCATCGACTAAAGATCAGCCCCAGCATTTT. Its translation: CASSSTKDQPQHF.

This chain uses TRBV20-1 with TRBJ2-4, with D possibly being TRBD2 (6 bases). This CDR3 is 11 amino acids long. Trimming removed 5 bases from V and 15 bases from J, with 17 bases in between. CDR1 is DFQATT, CDR2 SNEGSKA, per germline (reference sequence). CDR3 sequence reads: CSAGDGGVSYF. The DNA of the CDR3 is TGCAGTGCTGGGGACGGCGGGGTGTCGTACTTC.

The chain uses TRBV30 and TRBJ1-2, with TRBD1 matching over 9 bases. Germline CDR1 is GTSNPN and CDR2 is SVGIG (reference sequence). The CDR3 runs to 13 residues. Losses at the gene ends were 4 bases for V and 8 bases for J; bases not matched to a gene: 8. The CDR3: CAWTGQGRGGYTF. The CDR3 bases are TGTGCCTGGACGGGACAGGGAAGAGGGGGCTACACCTTC.

The gene calls are TRBV11-2 and TRBJ1-1, with 8 bases lining up with TRBD1. The CDR3 sequence is 19 residues long. V lost 0 bases to trimming and J lost 4 bases; unmatched junction nucleotides: 16. Per the germline V gene, CDR1 is SGHAT and CDR2 is FQNNGV. CDR3 coding DNA: TGTGCCAGCAGCTTAGATTCGGGAGCGTCCGCGACAGGGGTCACTGAAGCTTTCTTT. This sequence encodes CASSLDSGASATGVTEAFF.

This clone was seen only a few times. J is TRBJ2-7 and V is TRBV5-1, with TRBD1 matching 9 bases. The V and J ends lost 4 bases and 5 bases, in that order; junction bases with no gene match: 10. This CDR3 has 15 amino acids. Germline CDR1 and CDR2: SGHRS and YFSETQ. The chain's CDR3 is CASSTGQGGGNEQYF. The CDR3 DNA sequence: TGCGCCAGCAGCACGGGACAGGGAGGAGGCAACGAGCAGTACTTC.

The V gene is TRBV27, the J gene TRBJ2-3, with D perhaps TRBD1 (5 bases). V lost 1 base, J lost 4 bases, and 9 bases lay in between. CDR1 and CDR2 from the germline V gene are MNHEY and SMNVEV (reference sequence). This CDR3 is 14 amino acids long. As DNA, the CDR3 is TGTGCCAGCAGTTTATATCCAGGGTCAGATACGCAGTATTTT. It yields the protein CASSLYPGSDTQYF.

V is TRBV2 and J is TRBJ1-2; unclear D gene. The ends were cut back, 5 bases at V and 3 bases at J, with 4 bases in the middle. Germline CDR1 and CDR2: SNHLY and FYNNEI. This CDR3 has 11 residues. CDR3 region: CASSSDYGYTF. The CDR3 coding sequence is TGTGCCAGCAGTAGCGACTATGGCTACACCTTC.

V gene TRBV19 combines with J gene TRBJ2-6; TRBD1 agrees at 7 bases. The V gene end was trimmed by 8 bases and the J gene end by 1 base; junction bases not matched to a gene: 17. There are 19 residues in the CDR3. Germline loops: CDR1 LNHDA, CDR2 SQIVND (reference sequence). The CDR3 reads CASSELGKGGGSGANVLTF. The CDR3 nucleotides are TGTGCCAGTTCCGAACTGGGAAAAGGGGGCGGTTCTGGGGCCAACGTCCTGACTTTC.

This chain joins TRBV10-1 and TRBJ1-1, with 9 bases matching TRBD1. The trim removed 5 bases at V and 11 bases at J, leaving 12 bases unmatched. Per the germline V gene, CDR1 is WNHNN and CDR2 is SYGVQD (reference sequence). This CDR3 comprises 14 residues. CDR3 sequence: CASSPGQGPATAFF. CDR3 DNA: TGCGCCAGCAGTCCGGGACAGGGCCCTGCTACGGCTTTCTTT.

J is TRBJ1-4 and V is TRBV10-1, with 9 bases aligning to TRBD1. Trimming at V came to 6 bases and at J to 6 bases, leaving 11 bases not matched to a gene. Per the germline V gene, CDR1 is WNHNN and CDR2 is SYGVQD (reference sequence). The CDR3 totals 16 residues. The CDR3 here is CASRKRQGGLDEKLFF. DNA of the CDR3: TGCGCCAGCAGGAAAAGACAGGGGGGGCTGGATGAAAAACTGTTTTTT.

V gene TRBV5-1 combines with J gene TRBJ1-1; D is perhaps TRBD1 (6 bases). V lost 0 bases, J lost 5 bases, and 17 bases lay in between. The CDR3 is 16 residues long. Germline lookup yields CDR1 SGHRS and CDR2 YFSETQ. The CDR3 sequence is CASSLEAGARGTEAFF. The CDR3 DNA follows: TGCGCCAGCAGCTTGGAGGCAGGGGCTCGGGGAACTGAAGCTTTCTTT. Combining the CDR3 with reference TRBV5-1 and TRBJ1-1 gives the whole variable domain KAGVTQTPRYLIKTRGQQVTLSCSPISGHRSVSWYQQTPGQGLQFLFEYFSETQRNKGNFPGRFSGRQFSNSRSEMNVSTLELGDSALYLCASSLEAGARGTEAFFGQGTRLTVV.